The present T cell receptor beta chain was sequenced within a study of OX40 agonist ivuxolimab in advanced cancers. No patient had autoimmune disease or received systemic immunosuppression. V dropped 5 bases and J dropped 5; count of bases not matched to a gene: 11. This CDR3 is 15 amino acids long. Germline CDR1 reads SGHNT; CDR2 reads YENEEA. The data were produced by immunoSEQ multiplex PCR, yet TCRdb's version contains in-frame clones alone and is incomplete. Here the sample spans about 77,000 clones, around 83% being singletons. The chain couples TRBV11-3 to TRBJ1-1; 7 nucleotides agree with TRBD1. The sequenced sample was CD4+ or CD8+ T cells sorted from blood, obtained in a trial of the OX40 agonist ivuxolimab. This sequence originates from an adult with an advanced solid tumor such as melanoma, head and neck, liver or kidney cancer. CDR3 sequence (DNA): TGTGCCAGCAGCATGAATACAGGGGCAGGAACTGAAGCTTTCTTT. As protein: CASSMNTGAGTEAFF.